This T cell receptor (beta chain) was observed in a study of response to subunit inactivated influenza vaccine. TCRdb itself ran the RT-PCR reads through MiXCR, one entry per CDR3 protein. The sample consists of some 500,000 distinct CDR3 sequences, 15% to 20% of them appearing once. General study findings and limits: After each seasonal influenza vaccination, few new T cells are recruited, the authors suggested.

The ends were cut back, 3 bases at V and 2 bases at J, with 7 bases in the middle. Germline loops: CDR1 SNHLY, CDR2 FYNNEI. The CDR3 is 13 amino acids. Comments on this clonotype: Antigen specificity is unknown.

The clonotype originates from a man between 50 and 69 years old who received an inactivated influenza vaccine. Sample: CD4+ T cells sorted from PBMCs, taken about 23 months after vaccination. This chain uses TRBV2 with TRBJ1-2; D possibly corresponds to TRBD1 (6 bases). This CDR3 is CASSDTGNYGYTF. Here the CDR3 DNA reads TGTGCCAGCAGTGACACAGGGAACTATGGCTACACCTTC.